The T cell receptor (beta chain) described here comes from a study of Ad26.COV2.S vaccination and SARS-CoV-2 variants. The method was immunoSEQ multiplex PCR; TCRdb's version includes in-frame clones alone and lacks a portion of them. The sample has around 450,000 clones, about 90% seen once; the top ten hold less than 5.5%. Treatment specified: 15 to 20 received Ad26.COV2.S at low or high dose, single or two shots; roughly five received placebo; per-sample allocation not given. Following the first vaccine or placebo injection, samples were taken on day 63. The CDR3 contains 14 residues. Trimming at V came to 5 bases and at J to 7 bases, leaving 9 bases not matched to a gene. CDR1 MNHEY and CDR2 SMNVEV come from the germline V gene (reference sequence).

The material was peripheral blood, obtained in a trial of Ad26.COV2.S vaccine versus placebo. This rearrangement joins TRBV27 to TRBJ1-2, with 8 bases fitting TRBD1. The sequence was obtained from a person aged 18-60 years who received the Ad26.COV2.S COVID-19 vaccine or a placebo. The DNA of the CDR3 is TGTGCCAGCAGTGATACAGGGGGAGGGGGTGGCTACACCTTC. It codes for CASSDTGGGGGYTF.